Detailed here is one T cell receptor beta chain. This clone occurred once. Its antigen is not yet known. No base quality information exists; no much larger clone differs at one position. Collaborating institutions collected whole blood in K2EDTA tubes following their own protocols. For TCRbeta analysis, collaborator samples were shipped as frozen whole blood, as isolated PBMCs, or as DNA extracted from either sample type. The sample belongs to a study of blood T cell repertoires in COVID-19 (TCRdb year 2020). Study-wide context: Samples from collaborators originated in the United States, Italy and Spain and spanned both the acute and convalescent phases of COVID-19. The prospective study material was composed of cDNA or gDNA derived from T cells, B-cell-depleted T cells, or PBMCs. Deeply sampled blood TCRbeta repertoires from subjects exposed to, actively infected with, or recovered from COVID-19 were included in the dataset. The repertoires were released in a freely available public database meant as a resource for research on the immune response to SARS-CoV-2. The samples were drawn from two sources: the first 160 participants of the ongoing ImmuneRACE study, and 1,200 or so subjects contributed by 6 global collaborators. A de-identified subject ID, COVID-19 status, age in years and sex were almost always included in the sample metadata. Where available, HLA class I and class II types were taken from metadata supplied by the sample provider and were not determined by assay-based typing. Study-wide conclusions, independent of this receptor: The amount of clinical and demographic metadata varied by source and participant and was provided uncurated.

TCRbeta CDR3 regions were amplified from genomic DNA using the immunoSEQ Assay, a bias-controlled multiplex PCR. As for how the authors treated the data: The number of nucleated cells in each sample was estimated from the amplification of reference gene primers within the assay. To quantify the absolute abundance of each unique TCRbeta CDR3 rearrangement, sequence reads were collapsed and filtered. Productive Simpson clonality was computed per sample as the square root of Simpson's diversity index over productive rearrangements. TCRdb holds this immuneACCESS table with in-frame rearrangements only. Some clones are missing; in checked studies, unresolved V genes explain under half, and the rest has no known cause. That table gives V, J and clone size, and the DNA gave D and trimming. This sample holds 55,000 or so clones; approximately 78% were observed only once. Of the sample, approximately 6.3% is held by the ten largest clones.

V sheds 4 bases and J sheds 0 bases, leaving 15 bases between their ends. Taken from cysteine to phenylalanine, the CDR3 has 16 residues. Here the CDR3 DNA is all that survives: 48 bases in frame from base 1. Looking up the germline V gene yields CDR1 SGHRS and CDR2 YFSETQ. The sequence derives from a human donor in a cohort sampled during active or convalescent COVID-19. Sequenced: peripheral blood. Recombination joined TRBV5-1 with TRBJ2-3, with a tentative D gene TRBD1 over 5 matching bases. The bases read TGCGCCAGCAGCCCAGGGTCTTCCTCTAGCACAGATACGCAGTATTTT. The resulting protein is CASSPGSSSSTDTQYF.